This TCR beta chain emerged from a study of cytotoxic CD8 clonotypes in ibrutinib-treated CLL. Background on the study: Recorded responses included 25 or so partial and 2 complete; following median about 70 months, approximately 14 stayed remitted and about twelve progressed.

The CDR3 runs 15 residues. Trimming cost V 4 bases and J 7 bases; bases outside gene matches: 11. Germline V lookup: CDR1 MNHNY, CDR2 SVGAGI (reference sequence). Method: immunoSEQ multiplex PCR; TCRdb's copy keeps in-frame clones and lacks some. This table holds roughly 70,000 clones, around 80% found once. The receptor was isolated from a human donor with chronic lymphocytic leukemia. This specimen was PBMCs, taken at disease progression, from a patient treated with ibrutinib. The chain joins TRBV6-6 to TRBJ1-2; 8 bases map to TRBD1. Here the CDR3 DNA reads TGTGCCAGCAGTTTCAACCAAGGACAGGGAAGTGGCTACACCTTC. It is translated as CASSFNQGQGSGYTF.